The T cell receptor (beta chain) under discussion was sequenced for a study of T cell changes during pregnancy in multiple sclerosis. Between the trimmed V and J ends, which lost 1 base and 6 bases, there was a span of 22 bases. Per the germline V gene, CDR1 is LGHNA and CDR2 is YSLEER. This CDR3 is built from 17 residues. Some clones are missing from TCRdb's copy, which holds only in-frame ones; the method was immunoSEQ multiplex PCR. Among tens of thousands of clones listed, under 90% were seen once. This receptor was obtained from a female donor in good health, enrolled as a control in a pregnancy study. The source material was peripheral blood, sampled in the first trimester of pregnancy. The gene calls are TRBV4-3 and TRBJ2-7; D possibly corresponds to TRBD2 (6 bases). CDR3 protein: CASSQAMTSGERGEQYF. CDR3 nucleotide sequence: TGCGCCAGCAGCCAAGCTATGACCTCGGGGGAACGGGGCGAGCAGTACTTC.